This T cell receptor (beta chain) was captured in a study of blood T cell repertoires in COVID-19. Study summary: Both acute and convalescent COVID-19 samples were obtained from the United States, Italy and Spain. T cells, B-cell-depleted T cells, or PBMCs supplied cDNA or gDNA.

The CDR3 length is 15 residues. From germline, CDR1 is KGHSH and CDR2 LQKENI. V was clipped by 0 bases and J by 5 bases, with 13 bases between them. Authors' processing steps: Reference gene primer amplification gave nucleated cell count estimates. Here immunoSEQ multiplex PCR was the method, and the copy in TCRdb shows in-frame clones only, minus some. V and J calls and clone size are as listed in that table; D and trimming were resolved from the DNA. The sample shows approximately 88,000 clones, more than 75% of them seen only once. This clonotype was sampled from a woman over 75 with active or convalescent COVID-19. The sequencing sample was made of peripheral blood. The chain uses TRBV18 and TRBJ1-2; a possible D gene is TRBD1 (6 bases). CDR3 sequence: CASSPPTGKNYGYTF. CDR3 bases: TGTGCCAGCTCACCACCAACAGGGAAAAATTATGGCTACACCTTC. Drawing the rest from reference TRBV18 and TRBJ1-2, the complete variable domain is NAGVMQNPRHLVRRRGQEARLRCSPMKGHSHVYWYRQLPEEGLKFMVYLQKENIIDESGMPKERFSAEFPKEGPSILRIQQVVRGDSAAYFCASSPPTGKNYGYTFGSGTRLTVV.